A selection of T cell receptor beta chains follows, all from one sample in a study of blood T cells in healthy people across ages. TCRdb analysed the 5' RACE reads with MiXCR anew, one entry per CDR3 protein. The data show 1.8 million or so distinct CDR3 sequences, approximately 40% seen once. Source material: blood. These receptors were obtained from a human donor in good health. The CDR3 runs from the conserved cysteine through the conserved F or W. D genes are given only for firm matches. Clone size is not always given. Where it is, it says once, few, many or a class for expanded clones.

j_call v_call clone_size d_call cdr3_nt cdr3_aa
TRBJ1-1 TRBV6-6 . . TGTGCCAGCAAATACCCTAACACTGAAGCTTTCTTT CASKYPNTEAFF
TRBJ2-3 TRBV20-1 . TRBD2 TGCAGTGCTTCCACGGGACTAGCGACTATCACAGATACGCAGTATTTT CSASTGLATITDTQYF
TRBJ2-7 TRBV12-3/TRBV12-4 . . TGTGCCAGCAGTTTAGACAGGGATACCTCCTACGAGCAGTACTTC CASSLDRDTSYEQYF
TRBJ2-7 TRBV4-1 . TRBD1 TGCGCCAGCAGCCAAGATTATCCCGGGACAGGGGAGCAGTACTTC CASSQDYPGTGEQYF
TRBJ2-3 TRBV4-2 . . TGTGCCAGCAGCCAAGATCCCCGGGACCCCCTCGCTTACCATTTT CASSQDPRDPLAYHF
TRBJ2-1 TRBV7-2 . TRBD2 TGTGCCAGCAGCTCGCGACTAGCGGGGAGGCCCGATGAGCAGTTCTTC CASSSRLAGRPDEQFF
TRBJ1-2 TRBV24-1 . . TGTGCCACCAGACAGAACGCTAACTATGGCTACACCTTC CATRQNANYGYTF
TRBJ2-3 TRBV7-2 few . TGTGCCAGCAGCCCGCGACTAGTTACGAACACAGATACGCAGTATTTT CASSPRLVTNTDTQYF
TRBJ2-4 TRBV20-1 . . TGCAGTGCCGAGACGGTCGGCTACGGGCAGTACTTC CSAETVGYGQYF
TRBJ2-1 TRBV4-2 few TRBD2 TGTGCCAGCAGCCAAGCGTGGGGGGGTAGCAATGAGCAGTTCTTC CASSQAWGGSNEQFF
TRBJ1-6 TRBV28 . . TGTGCCAGCCTAGGGCAGGCATACTATAATTCACCCCACCACTTT CASLGQAYYNSPHHF
TRBJ2-1 TRBV7-2 . TRBD1 TGTGCCAGCAGCCCGCGGACAGGGGGCCCCTACAATGAGCAGTTCTTC CASSPRTGGPYNEQFF
TRBJ1-1 TRBV7-2 . . TGTGCCGGCAGCTTTGAGGGGCGGAGTACTGAAGCTTTCTTT CAGSFEGRSTEAFF
TRBJ2-3 TRBV2 . . TGTGCCAGCAGTGAGGGGGACCATAGGGATACGCAGTATTTT CASSEGDHRDTQYF
TRBJ1-2 TRBV7-2 . . TGTGCCAGCAGCTATACGGGACGGTCAATCTATGGCTACACCTTC CASSYTGRSIYGYTF
TRBJ2-5 TRBV29-1 many TRBD2 TGCAGCGTTGAAGGAAGACAGCCTAGCGGGGGGGAGGAGACCCAGTACTTC CSVEGRQPSGGEETQYF
TRBJ2-3 TRBV4-3 . . TGCGCCAGCAGCCTAGCTTTTGAGGAAACAGATACGCAGTATTTT CASSLAFEETDTQYF
TRBJ1-5 TRBV29-1 few . TGCAGCGCGGGGGAGGGTTCCGGACAGCCCCAGCATTTT CSAGEGSGQPQHF
TRBJ2-1 TRBV2 . . TGTGCCAGCAATCCACAGGTGAGCTCCTACAATGAGCAGTTCTTC CASNPQVSSYNEQFF
TRBJ1-2 TRBV7-2 . TRBD1 TGTGCCAGCAGCACGGCCCCGCAGGGGGCATATGGCTACACCTTC CASSTAPQGAYGYTF